The clone carrying this T cell receptor (beta chain) was seen many times. The V gene's germline CDR1 is DFQATT and CDR2 SNEGSKA (reference sequence). Trimming at V came to 0 bases and at J to 7 bases, leaving 4 bases not matched to a gene. This CDR3 contains 15 residues. This library used roughly 400 ng RNA and molecular barcoded adaptors spanning alpha/delta and beta/gamma chains. TCRdb redid the calling of the reads with MiXCR, one entry per CDR3 protein. The sample lists around 50,000 distinct CDR3 sequences, 20% to 25% seen once, with about a sixth in the top ten. This entry belongs to a study of read filtering for tumor transcriptome and immune sequencing.

The chain recombines TRBV20-1 with TRBJ2-1; 12 bases align to TRBD2. This TCR was sampled from a donor over 35 with multiple myeloma. Sequenced sample: a population of CD138-negative cells sorted from bone marrow. This chain's CDR3 is CSARDTLAGGNEQFF. The CDR3 bases are TGCAGTGCTAGAGATACACTAGCGGGGGGAAATGAGCAGTTCTTC.